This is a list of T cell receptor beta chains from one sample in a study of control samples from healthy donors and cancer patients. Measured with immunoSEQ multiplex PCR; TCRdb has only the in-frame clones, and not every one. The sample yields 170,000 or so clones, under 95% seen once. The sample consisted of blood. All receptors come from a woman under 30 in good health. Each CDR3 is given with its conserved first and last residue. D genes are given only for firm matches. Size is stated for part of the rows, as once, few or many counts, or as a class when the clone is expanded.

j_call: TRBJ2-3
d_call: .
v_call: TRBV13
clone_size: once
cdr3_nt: TGTGCCAGCAGCTTTTTTATGAGAGATACGCAGTATTTT
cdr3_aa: CASSFFMRDTQYF

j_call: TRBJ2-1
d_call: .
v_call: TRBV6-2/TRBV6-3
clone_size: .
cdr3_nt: TGTGCCAGCAGTTACTCGATGGAGGAGAATTTTGAGTTCTTC
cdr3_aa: CASSYSMEENFEFF

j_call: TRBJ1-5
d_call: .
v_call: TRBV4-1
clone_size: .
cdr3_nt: TGCGCCAGCAGCCAGAGGGGGATCGGGGGCAATCAGCCCCAGCATTTT
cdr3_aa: CASSQRGIGGNQPQHF

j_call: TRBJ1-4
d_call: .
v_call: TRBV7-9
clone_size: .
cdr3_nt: TGTGCCAGCAGCTTAATGGTACAGGAAAAACTGTTTTTT
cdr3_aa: CASSLMVQEKLFF

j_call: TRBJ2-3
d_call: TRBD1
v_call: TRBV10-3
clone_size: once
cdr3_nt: TGTGCCATCAACTCCGGGACAGGGGCCGACGATACGCAGTATTTT
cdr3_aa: CAINSGTGADDTQYF

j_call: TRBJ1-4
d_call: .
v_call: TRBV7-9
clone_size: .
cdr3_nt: TGTGCCAGCAGCTTATTGGCCGCTAATGAAAAACTGTTTTTT
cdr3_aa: CASSLLAANEKLFF

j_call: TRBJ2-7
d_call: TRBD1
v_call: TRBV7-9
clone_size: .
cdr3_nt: TGTGCCAGCAGTTCCGGACAGGGGGCCTACGAGCAGTACTTC
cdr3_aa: CASSSGQGAYEQYF

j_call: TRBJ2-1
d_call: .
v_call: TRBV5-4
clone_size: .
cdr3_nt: TGTGCCAGCAGCTCCGGGGGGCGATACAATGAGCAGTTCTTC
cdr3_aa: CASSSGGRYNEQFF

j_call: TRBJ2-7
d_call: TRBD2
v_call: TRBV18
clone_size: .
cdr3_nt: TGTGCCAGCACTCCGGGACTAGGAGCATACGAGCAGTACTTC
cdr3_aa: CASTPGLGAYEQYF

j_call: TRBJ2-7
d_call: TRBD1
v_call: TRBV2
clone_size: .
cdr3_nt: TGTGCCAGCAGTGAAGAATGGACAGGGGACCACGAGCAGTACTTC
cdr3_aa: CASSEEWTGDHEQYF

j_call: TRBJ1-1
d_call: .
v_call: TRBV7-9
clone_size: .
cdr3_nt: TGTGCCAGCAGATCAGACCCCAGTGAGGCTTTCTTT
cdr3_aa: CASRSDPSEAFF

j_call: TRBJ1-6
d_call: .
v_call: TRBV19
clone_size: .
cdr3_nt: TGTGCCAGTACACAGGTCTCCTCCTATAATTCACCCCTCCACTTT
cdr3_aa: CASTQVSSYNSPLHF

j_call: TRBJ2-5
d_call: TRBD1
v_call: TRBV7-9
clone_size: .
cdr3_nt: TGTGCCAGCATGTTGGTGACAGGGGGCACCCAGACCCAGTACTTC
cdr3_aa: CASMLVTGGTQTQYF

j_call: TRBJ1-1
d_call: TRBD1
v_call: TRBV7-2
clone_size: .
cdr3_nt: TGTGCCAGCAGCTCCCCCATCCTGACAGGGCGGACTTTCTTT
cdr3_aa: CASSSPILTGRTFF

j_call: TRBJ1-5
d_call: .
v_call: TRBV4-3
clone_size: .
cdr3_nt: TGCGCCAGCAGCCAAGTTCAGGGGATCCGTAGCAATCAGCCCCAGCATTTT
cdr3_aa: CASSQVQGIRSNQPQHF

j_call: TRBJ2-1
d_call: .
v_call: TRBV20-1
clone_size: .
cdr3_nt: TGCAGTGCTAGTGATTCAAGCTCCTACAATGAGCAGTTCTTC
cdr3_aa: CSASDSSSYNEQFF

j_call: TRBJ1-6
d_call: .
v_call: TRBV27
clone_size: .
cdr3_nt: TGTGCCAGCAGTTTATCAAACACAGGATATAATTCACCCCTCCACTTT
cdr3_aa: CASSLSNTGYNSPLHF

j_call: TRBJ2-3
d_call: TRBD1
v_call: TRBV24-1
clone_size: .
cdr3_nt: TGTGCCACCAGTGACCCCGGACAGGGAGATACGCAGTATTTT
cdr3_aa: CATSDPGQGDTQYF

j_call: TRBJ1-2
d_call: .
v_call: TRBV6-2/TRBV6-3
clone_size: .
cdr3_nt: TGTGCCAGCAGTTACGAGATGGGAGGATATGGCTACACCTTC
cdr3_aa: CASSYEMGGYGYTF

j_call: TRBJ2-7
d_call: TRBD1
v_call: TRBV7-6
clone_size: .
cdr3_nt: TGTGCCAGCAGCCTCCAAGGACAGGGTTTAGGCGAGCAGTACTTC
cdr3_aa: CASSLQGQGLGEQYF

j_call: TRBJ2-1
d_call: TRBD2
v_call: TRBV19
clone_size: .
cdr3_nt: TGTGCCAGTAGTATCCGACCGGGACTACAGCAAGACAATGAGCAGTTCTTC
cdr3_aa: CASSIRPGLQQDNEQFF

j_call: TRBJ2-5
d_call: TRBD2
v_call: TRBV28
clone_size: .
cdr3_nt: TGTGCCAGCAGTTCCTTGACTAGCGGGGAGGAGACCCAGTACTTC
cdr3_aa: CASSSLTSGEETQYF

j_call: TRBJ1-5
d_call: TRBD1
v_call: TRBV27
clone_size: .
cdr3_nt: TGTGCCAGCAAGGGACACGGGACAGGGTCTCAGCCCCAGCATTTT
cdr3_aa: CASKGHGTGSQPQHF

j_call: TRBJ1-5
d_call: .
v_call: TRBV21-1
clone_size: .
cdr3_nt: TGTGCCAGGTGGACAGATGATCAGCCCCAGCATTTT
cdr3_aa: CARWTDDQPQHF

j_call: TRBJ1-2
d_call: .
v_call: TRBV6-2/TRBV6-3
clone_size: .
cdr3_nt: TGTGCCAGCAGTTACGGACTGGCTCGTGGCTACACCTTC
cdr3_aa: CASSYGLARGYTF

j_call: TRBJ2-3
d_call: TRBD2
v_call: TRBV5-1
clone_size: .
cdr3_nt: TGCGCCAGCAAGGTGGAGCGGGGGGGCGATGGCACAGATACGCAGTATTTT
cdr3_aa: CASKVERGGDGTDTQYF

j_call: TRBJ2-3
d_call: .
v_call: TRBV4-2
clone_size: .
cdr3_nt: TGTGCCAGCAGCCAAACTTTCGGCTCTAGCACAGATACGCAGTATTTT
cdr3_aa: CASSQTFGSSTDTQYF

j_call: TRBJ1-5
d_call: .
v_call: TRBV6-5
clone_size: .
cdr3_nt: TGTGCCAGCAGTACCGCGGGGGCAGGCAATCAGCCCCAGCATTTT
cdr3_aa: CASSTAGAGNQPQHF

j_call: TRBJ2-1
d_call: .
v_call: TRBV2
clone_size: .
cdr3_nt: TGTGCCAGCGGGGCGACTAGTTATATGAGTAATGAGCAGTTCTTC
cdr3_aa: CASGATSYMSNEQFF

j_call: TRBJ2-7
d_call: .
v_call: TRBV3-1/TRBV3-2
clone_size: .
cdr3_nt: TGTGCCAGCAGCCAGGGATACGAGCAGTACTTC
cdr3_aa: CASSQGYEQYF

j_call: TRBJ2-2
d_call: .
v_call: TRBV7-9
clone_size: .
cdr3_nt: TGTGCCAGCAGCCTCGAGGGAGGAATTACCGGGGAGCTGTTTTTT
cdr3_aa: CASSLEGGITGELFF

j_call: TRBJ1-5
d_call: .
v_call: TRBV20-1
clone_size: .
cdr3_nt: TGCAGTGCTAGTCTTAGGGGCGAGCAGCCCCAGCATTTT
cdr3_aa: CSASLRGEQPQHF

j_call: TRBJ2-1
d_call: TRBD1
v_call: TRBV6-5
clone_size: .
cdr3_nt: TGTGCCAGCAAGATGGAGACAGGGTTATACAATGAGCAGTTCTTC
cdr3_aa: CASKMETGLYNEQFF

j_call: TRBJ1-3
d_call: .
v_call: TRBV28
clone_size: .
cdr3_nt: TGTGCCAGCACTGGAAACACCATATATTTT
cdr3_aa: CASTGNTIYF

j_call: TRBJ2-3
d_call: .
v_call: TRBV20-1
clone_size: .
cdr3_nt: TGCAGTGCTACCCAGGGGGATACGCAGTATTTT
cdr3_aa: CSATQGDTQYF

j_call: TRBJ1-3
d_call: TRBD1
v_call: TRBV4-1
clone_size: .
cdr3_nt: TGCGCCAGCAGCCAGCCTACAGGGGAAGCTGGAAACACCATATATTTT
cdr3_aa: CASSQPTGEAGNTIYF

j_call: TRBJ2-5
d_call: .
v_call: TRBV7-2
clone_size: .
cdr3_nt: TGTGCCTCCGGTTGGGCAGGGGAAGAGACCCAGTACTTC
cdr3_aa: CASGWAGEETQYF

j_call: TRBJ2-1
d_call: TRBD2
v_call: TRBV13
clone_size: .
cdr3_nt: TGTGCCAGCACCCACATGATAGCGGGAGAAGTGGGCTACAATGAGCAGTTCTTC
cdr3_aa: CASTHMIAGEVGYNEQFF

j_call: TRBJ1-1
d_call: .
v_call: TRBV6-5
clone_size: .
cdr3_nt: TGTGCCAGCAGTTCTAGGGGTAACACTGAAGCTTTCTTT
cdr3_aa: CASSSRGNTEAFF

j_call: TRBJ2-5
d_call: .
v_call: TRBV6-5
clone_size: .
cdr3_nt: TGTGCCAGCAGCAAGAGTACCCAAGAGACCCAGTACTTC
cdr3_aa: CASSKSTQETQYF

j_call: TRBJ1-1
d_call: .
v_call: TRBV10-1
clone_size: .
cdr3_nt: TGCGCCAGCAGTCCCGGCTGGGTGGCGGACACTGAAGCTTTCTTT
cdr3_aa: CASSPGWVADTEAFF

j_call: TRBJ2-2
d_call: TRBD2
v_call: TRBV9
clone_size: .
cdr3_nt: TGTGCCAGCAGCGTGTTAGCGGGAAAGTCCACCGGGGAGCTGTTTTTT
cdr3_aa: CASSVLAGKSTGELFF

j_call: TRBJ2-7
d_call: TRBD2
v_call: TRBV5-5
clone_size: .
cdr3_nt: TGTGCCAGCAGCTTCGGCGGGGGGAAACACGAGCAGTACTTC
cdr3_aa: CASSFGGGKHEQYF

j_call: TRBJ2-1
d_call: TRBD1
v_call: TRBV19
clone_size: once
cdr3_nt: TGTGCCAGTAGTATAGATTTAGTCGCCGACAGGGACTACAATGAGCAGTTCTTC
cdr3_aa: CASSIDLVADRDYNEQFF

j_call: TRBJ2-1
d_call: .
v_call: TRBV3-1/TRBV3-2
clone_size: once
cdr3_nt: TGTGCCAGCAGCCAAGGAGTCATTAGGCGGTTCTTC
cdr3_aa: CASSQGVIRRFF

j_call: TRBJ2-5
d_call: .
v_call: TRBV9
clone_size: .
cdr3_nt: TGTGCCAGCAGCGTAGGGAGGATCCAAGAGACCCAGTACTTC
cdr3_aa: CASSVGRIQETQYF

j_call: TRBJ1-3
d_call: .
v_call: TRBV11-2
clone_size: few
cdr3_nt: TGTGCCAGCAGCTTCGAAAACACCATATATTTT
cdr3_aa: CASSFENTIYF

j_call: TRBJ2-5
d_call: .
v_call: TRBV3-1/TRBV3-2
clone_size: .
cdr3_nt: TGTGCCAGCAGCCCCCAAACGGGCGTCCAAGAGACCCAGTACTTC
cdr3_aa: CASSPQTGVQETQYF